This passage covers 12 T cell receptor beta chains from one sample sequenced in a study of cytotoxic CD8 clonotypes in ibrutinib-treated CLL. The method was immunoSEQ multiplex PCR; TCRdb's version includes in-frame clones alone and lacks a portion of them. The table has about 45,000 clones, under 80% seen once. Sequences were derived from PBMCs, sampled after 24 months of ibrutinib treatment. The receptor source for this set is a human donor with chronic lymphocytic leukemia.

The chain has TRBV9 and TRBJ2-7, with TRBD2 matching over 15 bases. The CDR3 has 16 residues. Germline CDR1 SGDLS, CDR2 YYNGEE. V gave up 2 bases and J gave up 6 bases; unmatched junction bases: 6. The DNA for the CDR3 is TGTGCCAGCAGCGTTCAGGGACTAGCGGGAGGATCCGAGCAGTACTTC. Residues: CASSVQGLAGGSEQYF.

The CDR3: CASSPGHMGDTQYF. The CDR3 nucleotides are TGTGCCAGCAGCCCCGGGCACATGGGGGATACGCAGTATTTT. The V and J genes are TRBV2 and TRBJ2-3; D unclear. CDR1 and CDR2 from the germline V gene are SNHLY and FYNNEI. CDR3 length equals 14 residues. The germline V and J ends were trimmed by 6 bases and 6 bases, with 16 bases remaining between them.

The rearrangement joins TRBV6-5 to TRBJ2-3; D possibly corresponds to TRBD1 (5 bases). V dropped 5 bases and J dropped 0 bases, with 12 bases sitting between them. The germline V gene has CDR1 MNHEY and CDR2 SVGAGI. This CDR3 comprises 15 residues. In DNA, the CDR3 is TGTGCCAGCAGTCCAACAGGTACTAGCACAGATACGCAGTATTTT. Translating gives CASSPTGTSTDTQYF.

The rearrangement joins TRBV30 to TRBJ1-1; D is undetermined. Germline V lookup: CDR1 GTSNPN, CDR2 SVGIG (reference sequence). The CDR3 runs 14 residues. V was trimmed by 5 bases and J by 1 base, leaving 14 bases between them. The CDR3 bases are TGTGCCTGGCTTAAGGCCACAGCGAACACTGAAGCTTTCTTT. The encoded protein is CAWLKATANTEAFF.

The rearrangement uses TRBV5-4 and TRBJ1-1; unclear D gene. From germline, CDR1 is SGHNT and CDR2 YYREEE (reference sequence). V was shortened by 3 bases and J by 3 bases, with 18 bases between the two germline ends. CDR3 length: 16 residues. For the CDR3, the DNA is TGTGCCAGCAGCTCTGTTGGGAGGGAGGTCTACACTGAAGCTTTCTTT. Residues: CASSSVGREVYTEAFF.

The chain is built from TRBV6-1 and TRBJ1-4; TRBD1 aligns across 7 bases. Germline V CDR1 and CDR2: MNHNS, SASEGT. Losses at the gene ends were 7 bases for V and 7 bases for J; bases not matched to a gene: 9. There are 14 residues in the CDR3. The CDR3 DNA sequence: TGTGCCAGCACCCGACAGGGATCGGGTGAAAAACTGTTTTTT. It specifies CASTRQGSGEKLFF.

The CDR3 region has the DNA TGTGCCAGCTCACCCCTTTCTCAGAGCTCCTACGAGCAGTACTTC. The encoded protein is CASSPLSQSSYEQYF. The chain joins TRBV18 to TRBJ2-7; no firm D call. This CDR3 contains 15 residues. CDR1 is KGHSH, CDR2 LQKENI, per germline. V shed 3 bases and J shed 0 bases, with 12 bases lying between them.

The chain employs TRBV4-1 and TRBJ2-1, with 7 bases identical to TRBD1. Germline V gene data show CDR1 as MGHRA and CDR2 as YSYEKL. Trimming took 4 bases from V and 8 from J; bases not matched to a gene: 14. The CDR3 totals 16 residues. In DNA, the CDR3 is TGCGCCAGCAGCCCCCACCCGGAGAGGGGGCGGGATGAGCAGTTCTTC. It yields the protein CASSPHPERGRDEQFF.

The chain is built from TRBV2 and TRBJ1-2, with D perhaps TRBD1 (5 bases). In germline, CDR1 is SNHLY, CDR2 FYNNEI. V gave up 2 bases and J gave up 4 bases, with 14 bases separating them. There are 15 residues in the CDR3. DNA for the CDR3: TGTGCCAGCAGTGAACTTGGAGGGGTCGGCTATGGCTACACCTTC. It codes for CASSELGGVGYGYTF. The whole variable domain, remainder taken from reference TRBV2 and TRBJ1-2, is EPEVTQTPSHQVTQMGQEVILRCVPISNHLYFYWYRQILGQKVEFLVSFYNNEISEKSEIFDDQFSVERPDGSNFTLKIRSTKLEDSAMYFCASSELGGVGYGYTFGSGTRLTVV.

This chain connects TRBV9 to TRBJ2-7; either TRBD1 or TRBD2 may fit D (5 bases each). The CDR3 extends over 14 amino acids. CDR1 and CDR2 from the germline V gene are SGDLS and YYNGEE. The V end lost 3 bases, the J end lost 6 bases, and 16 bases lay between the germline ends. This chain's CDR3 is CASSGGPTGFEQYF. In nucleotides, the CDR3 is TGTGCCAGCAGCGGGGGACCTACAGGTTTCGAGCAGTACTTC.

V and J are TRBV18 and TRBJ2-7; the D is unclear. CDR3 size: 13 residues. Germline CDR1 is KGHSH and CDR2 is LQKENI. Trimming took 4 bases from V and 2 from J, leaving 9 bases between them. As DNA, the CDR3 is TGTGCCAGCTCACTAACAACCACCTACGAGCAGTACTTC. It yields the protein CASSLTTTYEQYF.

To note about this clone: Distinct nucleotide sequences in the sample also encode this CDR3. The rearrangement joins TRBV4-2 to TRBJ2-1; TRBD2 might be the D (7 bases). The CDR3 extends over 16 amino acids. The V and J ends lost 1 base and 2 bases respectively, with 12 bases between them. The germline V gene encodes CDR1 LGHNA and CDR2 YNFKEQ. DNA of the CDR3: TGTGCCAGCAGCCAAGTGGGAGGGGGGCCCTACAATGAGCAGTTCTTC. This encodes CASSQVGGGPYNEQFF.